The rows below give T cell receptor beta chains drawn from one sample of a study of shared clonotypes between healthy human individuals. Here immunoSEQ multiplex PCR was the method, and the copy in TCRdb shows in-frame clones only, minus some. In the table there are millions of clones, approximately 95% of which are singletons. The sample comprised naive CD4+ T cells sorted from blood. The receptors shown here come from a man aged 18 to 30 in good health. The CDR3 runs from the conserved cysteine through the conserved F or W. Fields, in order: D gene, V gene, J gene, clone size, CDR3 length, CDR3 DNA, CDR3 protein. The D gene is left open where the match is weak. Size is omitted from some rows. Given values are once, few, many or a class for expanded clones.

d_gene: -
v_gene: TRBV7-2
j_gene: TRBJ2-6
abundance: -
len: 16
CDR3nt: TGTGCCAGCAGCTTAGTGGGGGGCACAGGGGCCAACGTCCTGACTTTC
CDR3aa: CASSLVGGTGANVLTF

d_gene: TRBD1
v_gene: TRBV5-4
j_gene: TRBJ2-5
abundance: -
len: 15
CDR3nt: TGTGCCAGCAGCACCTCGGACAGGGCGAGGGAGACCCAGTACTTC
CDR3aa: CASSTSDRARETQYF

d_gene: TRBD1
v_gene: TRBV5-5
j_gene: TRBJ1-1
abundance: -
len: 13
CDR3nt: TGTGCCAGCAGCGTTCACAGGGGCGCTGAAGCTTTCTTT
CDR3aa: CASSVHRGAEAFF

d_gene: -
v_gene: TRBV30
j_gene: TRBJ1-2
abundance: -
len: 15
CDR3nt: TGTGCCTGGAGTGTAACCCATAACAGGGCCTATGGCTACACCTTC
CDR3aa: CAWSVTHNRAYGYTF

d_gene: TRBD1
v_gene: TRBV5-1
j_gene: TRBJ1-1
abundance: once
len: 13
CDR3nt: TGCGCCACCGCGGTACAGGGGAGCACTGAAGCTTTCTTT
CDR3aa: CATAVQGSTEAFF

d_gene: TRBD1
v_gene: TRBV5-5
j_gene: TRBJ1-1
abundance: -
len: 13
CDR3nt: TGTGCCAGCAGCGCGAGGACAGGGGACGAAGCTTTCTTT
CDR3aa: CASSARTGDEAFF

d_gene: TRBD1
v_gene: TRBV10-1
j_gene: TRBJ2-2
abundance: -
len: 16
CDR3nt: TGCGCCAGCAGCCGACGACAGGGGGCGAACACCGGGGAGCTGTTTTTT
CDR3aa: CASSRRQGANTGELFF

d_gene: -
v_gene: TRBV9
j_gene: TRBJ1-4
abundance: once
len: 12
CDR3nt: TGTGCCAGCAGCGGGCCTAATGAAAAACTGTTTTTT
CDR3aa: CASSGPNEKLFF

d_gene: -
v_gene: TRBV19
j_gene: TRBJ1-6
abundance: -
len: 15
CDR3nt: TGTGCCAGTAGTAGGACCAGGGGAGCGAATTCACCCCTCCACTTT
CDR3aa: CASSRTRGANSPLHF

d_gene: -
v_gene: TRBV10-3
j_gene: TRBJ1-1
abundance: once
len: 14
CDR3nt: TGTGCCATCAGTGATACAAGAGAGAACACTGAAGCTTTCTTT
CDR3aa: CAISDTRENTEAFF

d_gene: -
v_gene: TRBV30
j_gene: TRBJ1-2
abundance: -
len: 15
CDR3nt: TGTGCCTGGAGGGCTGGGGACCGCTCTAACTATGGCTACACCTTC
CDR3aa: CAWRAGDRSNYGYTF

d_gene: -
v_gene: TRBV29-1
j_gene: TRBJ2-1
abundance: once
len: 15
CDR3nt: TGCAGCGTTGAAGGGAAGGGCTTCTCCTACAATGAGCAGTTCTTC
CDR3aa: CSVEGKGFSYNEQFF

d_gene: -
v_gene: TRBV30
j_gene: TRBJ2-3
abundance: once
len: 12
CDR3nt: TGTGCCTGGAGTATAGCCACAGATACGCAGTATTTT
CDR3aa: CAWSIATDTQYF

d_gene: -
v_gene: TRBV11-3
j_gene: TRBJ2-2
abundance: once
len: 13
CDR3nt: TGTGCCAGCAGCTTAGATTCCGCCGGGGAGCTGTTTTTT
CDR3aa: CASSLDSAGELFF

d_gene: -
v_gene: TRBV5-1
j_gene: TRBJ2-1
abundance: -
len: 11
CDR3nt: TGCGCCAGCAGCTCAGGGAATGAGCAGTTCTTC
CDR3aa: CASSSGNEQFF

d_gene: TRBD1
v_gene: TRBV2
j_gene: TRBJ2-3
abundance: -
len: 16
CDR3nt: TGTGCCAGCAGTTCCCGGGACAGGACCCTAATAGATACGCAGTATTTT
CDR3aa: CASSSRDRTLIDTQYF

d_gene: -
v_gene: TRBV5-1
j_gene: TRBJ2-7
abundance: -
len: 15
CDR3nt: TGCGCCAGCAGCCTGGGGCCGGAAACGGGCTACGAGCAGTACTTC
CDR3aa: CASSLGPETGYEQYF

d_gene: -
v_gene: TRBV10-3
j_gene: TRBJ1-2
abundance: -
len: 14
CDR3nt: TGTGCCATCAGTGAGTCCAGGGAGGCCTATGGCTACACCTTC
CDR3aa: CAISESREAYGYTF

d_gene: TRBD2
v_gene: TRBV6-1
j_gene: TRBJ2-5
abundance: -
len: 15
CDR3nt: TGTGCCAGCAGTGGATCTCGGGGGGATTTTGAGACCCAGTACTTC
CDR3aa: CASSGSRGDFETQYF

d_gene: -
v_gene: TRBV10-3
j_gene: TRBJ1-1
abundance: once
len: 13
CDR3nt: TGTGCCATCAGTGGGGGGTATAACACTGAAGCTTTCTTT
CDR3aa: CAISGGYNTEAFF

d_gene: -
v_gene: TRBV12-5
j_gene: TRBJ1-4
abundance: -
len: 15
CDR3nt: TGTGCTAGTGCCATAGGTGTTGGTGTCGGTGAAAAACTGTTTTTT
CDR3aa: CASAIGVGVGEKLFF